This TCR beta chain was observed in a study of response to subunit inactivated influenza vaccine. One entry per CDR3 protein, called by TCRdb with MiXCR from the RT-PCR reads. The data contain 500,000 to 550,000 distinct CDR3 sequences, roughly 7.9% of them singletons. This clonotype has only a few counts. The CDR3 loop spans 12 amino acids. With 0 bases removed from V and 8 bases from J, the gap between germline ends came to 7 bases. CDR1 is SGHRS, CDR2 YFSETQ, per germline. This material consisted of PBMCs from blood, taken less than 30 months after vaccination. The source of this sequence is a man aged 45 to 70 who received an inactivated influenza vaccine. This chain joins TRBV5-1 and TRBJ2-3, with D hard to call. Here the CDR3 DNA reads TGCGCCAGCAGCTTGGATTCGGGTACGCAGTATTTT. Protein product: CASSLDSGTQYF.